This paragraph covers one T cell receptor (beta chain) sequence. The CDR3 spans 16 residues. Germline V lookup: CDR1 SGHTA, CDR2 FQGNSA. V was pared by 1 base and J by 4 bases, with 14 bases between. Study processing details: Estimation of nucleated cell counts was performed using reference gene primer amplification. Sequencing used immunoSEQ multiplex PCR; TCRdb keeps in-frame clones, though not all of them. From that table come the V and J calls and clone size; the DNA was used to work out D and trimming. The sample lists under 75,000 clones; about nine tenths were seen once. The data are from a study of blood T cell repertoires in COVID-19. Study context: Sites in the United States, Italy and Spain provided acute and convalescent COVID-19 samples.

The TCR originated in a woman under 30 with acute or convalescent COVID-19. The chain employs TRBV7-2 and TRBJ1-3, with D maybe TRBD1 (5 bases). Sequencing was carried out using peripheral blood. The CDR3 sequence is CASSLVVADIGNTIYF. The CDR3 nucleotides are TGTGCCAGCAGCTTAGTTGTCGCGGACATCGGAAACACCATATATTTT.